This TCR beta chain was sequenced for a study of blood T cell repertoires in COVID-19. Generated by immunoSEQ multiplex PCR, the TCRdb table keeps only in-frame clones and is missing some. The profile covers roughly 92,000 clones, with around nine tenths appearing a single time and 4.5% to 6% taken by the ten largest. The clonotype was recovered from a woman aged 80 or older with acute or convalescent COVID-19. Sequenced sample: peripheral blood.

This CDR3 is CASSQELSSYNEQFF. CDR3 bases: TGTGCCAGCAGCCAAGAGCTGAGCTCCTACAATGAGCAGTTCTTC. The rearrangement links TRBV3-1 (or the pseudogene TRBV3-2) to TRBJ2-1; no clear D. Germline loops: CDR1 LGHDT, CDR2 YNNKEL (reference sequence). The CDR3 length is 15 residues. Trimming removed 0 bases from V and 0 bases from J, with 6 bases in between.